This T cell receptor (beta chain) stems from a study of blood T cell repertoires in COVID-19. V dropped 5 bases and J dropped 7 bases, with 11 bases sitting between them. Germline assignment: CDR1 MNHEY and CDR2 SVGAGI. The CDR3 has 12 residues. Libraries were prepared by immunoSEQ multiplex PCR; TCRdb keeps only in-frame clonotypes and omits some of them. The sample holds roughly 180,000 clones, about 88% seen once. The sequence came from a man aged 70 or older with active or convalescent COVID-19. The sequenced material came from peripheral blood. The chain links TRBV6-5 to TRBJ1-2; the D gene is possibly TRBD1 (5 bases). The DNA for the CDR3 is TGTGCCAGCAGTCCCCCGGGACTTGGCTACACCTTC. Protein: CASSPPGLGYTF.